This T cell receptor beta chain derives from a study of T cells in pancreatic ductal adenocarcinoma. Surgery without prior neoadjuvant therapy was the treatment of the selected pancreatic ductal adenocarcinoma patients. This CDR3 is built from 14 residues. Germline V gene lookup returns CDR1 SGHTA and CDR2 FQGNSA. Trimming shortened V by 1 base and J by 2 bases, and 6 bases separated the two germline ends. Profiled with immunoSEQ multiplex PCR; TCRdb holds only in-frame clones, not every one. The table records about 97,000 clones, about 95% of them present only once. The clonotype originates from a human donor with pancreatic ductal adenocarcinoma. The chain couples TRBV7-2 to TRBJ1-3; a weak D match, TRBD1 (6 bases). Sample: PBMCs. CDR3 sequence reads: CASSLDRAGNTIYF. CDR3 DNA sequence: TGTGCCAGCAGCTTAGACAGGGCTGGAAACACCATATATTTT.